These T cell receptor beta chains were read from a single sample in a study of tumour-infiltrating T cells in Burkitt lymphoma. Using immunoSEQ multiplex PCR, the repertoire was profiled, and TCRdb retains in-frame clones only, with some absent. The sample lists about 14,000 clones, 85% to 90% seen once, with less than 1.5% in the top ten. The specimen was tumor tissue. Receptors originate from a human donor with diffuse large B-cell lymphoma. CDR3s include the opening cysteine and the closing phenylalanine or tryptophan. D genes are given only for firm matches. For some rows the clone size is stated as once, few or many, or as a class when expanded; others skip it.

V gene	J gene	D gene	clone size	CDR3 protein	CDR3 DNA
TRBV11-2	TRBJ1-1	NA	NA	CASSETEGNTEAFF	TGTGCCAGCAGCGAGACTGAGGGGAACACTGAAGCTTTCTTT
TRBV7-7	TRBJ2-3	NA	NA	CASSNGLRTDTQYF	TGTGCCAGCAGCAACGGGCTGCGCACAGATACGCAGTATTTT
TRBV15	TRBJ1-5	TRBD1	once	CATSRALMGQGAQHF	TGTGCCACCAGCAGGGCGTTAATGGGACAGGGAGCCCAGCATTTT
TRBV29-1	TRBJ1-1	TRBD1	NA	CSVMGGTATEAFF	TGCAGCGTAATGGGGGGGACAGCTACTGAAGCTTTCTTT
TRBV10-3	TRBJ1-6	NA	once	CAIREDSTTNSPLHF	TGTGCCATCAGAGAGGACAGTACGACTAATTCACCCCTCCACTTT
TRBV9	TRBJ1-1	NA	NA	CASSGWGDTEAFF	TGTGCCAGCAGCGGGTGGGGAGACACTGAAGCTTTCTTT
TRBV6-1	TRBJ1-5	NA	NA	CASKGPEPQHF	TGTGCCAGTAAGGGGCCGGAGCCCCAGCATTTT
TRBV5-1	TRBJ2-7	NA	NA	CASSLDNYEQYF	TGCGCCAGCAGCTTAGACAACTACGAGCAGTACTTC
TRBV4-3	TRBJ2-7	NA	NA	CASSQDVGYYEQYF	TGCGCCAGCAGCCAAGATGTAGGATACTACGAGCAGTACTTC
TRBV27	TRBJ1-2	NA	few	CASSLSYAMGYTF	TGTGCCAGCAGTTTATCGTATGCTATGGGCTACACCTTC
TRBV4-1	TRBJ1-1	NA	NA	CASSPRASNTEAFF	TGCGCCAGCAGCCCGAGAGCGAGTAACACTGAAGCTTTCTTT
TRBV11-2	TRBJ1-1	TRBD1	NA	CASSLTLVAGGNPLTEAFF	TGTGCCAGCAGCTTAACGCTCGTGGCAGGGGGGAATCCTCTAACTGAAGCTTTCTTT
TRBV7-2	TRBJ2-7	NA	NA	CASSRTSETRIYEQYF	TGTGCCAGCAGCCGGACCAGCGAAACTAGGATCTACGAGCAGTACTTC
TRBV6-8	TRBJ2-7	TRBD2	NA	CASSFREGLVPYEQYF	TGTGCCAGCAGCTTCAGGGAGGGATTAGTCCCCTACGAGCAGTACTTC
TRBV29-1	TRBJ1-1	NA	NA	CSVVLLPTRTLNTEAFF	TGCAGCGTTGTTTTGCTCCCGACCAGGACTTTGAACACTGAAGCTTTCTTT
TRBV4-3	TRBJ2-3	TRBD2	NA	CASSQDPRGGTDTQYF	TGCGCCAGCAGCCAAGATCCCCGGGGGGGCACAGATACGCAGTATTTT
TRBV2	TRBJ2-7	TRBD2	NA	CASRRGSSYEQYF	TGTGCCAGCAGGCGGGGGAGCTCCTACGAGCAGTACTTC
TRBV12-5	TRBJ2-2	TRBD1	NA	CASASTGTGNTGELFF	TGTGCTAGTGCTTCCACCGGGACAGGGAACACCGGGGAGCTGTTTTTT
TRBV18	TRBJ1-2	NA	NA	CASSPGDGGYGYTF	TGTGCCAGCTCACCCGGGGACGGCGGTTATGGCTACACCTTC
TRBV4-1	TRBJ2-3	NA	once	CASSQEWMGQTQYF	TGCGCCAGCAGCCAAGAGTGGATGGGGCAAACGCAGTATTTT
TRBV2	TRBJ1-1	NA	NA	CASSGGLQGNTEAFF	TGTGCCAGCAGTGGGGGCCTCCAGGGGAACACTGAAGCTTTCTTT
TRBV2	TRBJ1-2	NA	NA	CASSGTGTYYGYTF	TGTGCCAGCAGTGGGACCGGGACGTACTATGGCTACACCTTC
TRBV2	TRBJ1-5	NA	NA	CASMGDGNQPQHF	TGTGCCAGCATGGGGGATGGCAATCAGCCCCAGCATTTT
TRBV14	TRBJ2-1	NA	NA	CASSQELAHEQFF	TGTGCCAGCAGCCAAGAATTAGCCCATGAGCAGTTCTTC
TRBV4-1	TRBJ1-1	NA	few	CASSQEWGSNTEAFF	TGCGCCAGCAGCCAAGAGTGGGGTTCGAACACTGAAGCTTTCTTT
TRBV10-3	TRBJ2-2	TRBD2	NA	CAIRPGLAGTGELFF	TGTGCCATCAGGCCGGGACTAGCGGGCACCGGGGAGCTGTTTTTT
TRBV6-5	TRBJ2-7	TRBD2	NA	CASSTLVSGSYEQYF	TGTGCCAGCAGTACACTCGTAAGCGGGAGCTACGAGCAGTACTTC
TRBV4-3	TRBJ1-1	NA	NA	CASSQEGYGEAFF	TGCGCCAGCAGCCAAGAAGGGTACGGTGAAGCTTTCTTT
TRBV15	TRBJ1-3	NA	once	CATSRVRGSTSGNTIYF	TGTGCCACCAGCAGAGTTCGGGGATCTACCTCTGGAAACACCATATATTTT
TRBV5-5	TRBJ1-5	TRBD1	NA	CASSLTDRINQPQHF	TGTGCCAGCAGCTTGACGGACAGGATCAATCAGCCCCAGCATTTT
TRBV6-5	TRBJ1-6	NA	NA	CASSPHALNSPLHF	TGTGCCAGCAGCCCACATGCCCTCAATTCACCCCTCCACTTT